The 21 T cell receptor beta chains in this list originate from one sample, sequenced in a study of identifying expanded T cells in peripheral blood. The data were produced by immunoSEQ multiplex PCR, yet TCRdb's version contains in-frame clones alone and is incomplete. The sample yields approximately 63,000 clones, 87% seen once. Sequenced sample: blood. The receptors stem from a person aged 18-70 years in good health.

About this clone itself: One end of the junction varies from germline; a read error may be responsible. This chain joins TRBV6-6 and TRBJ1-2, with 8 bases fitting TRBD1. CDR1 is MNHNY and CDR2 is SVGAGI in the germline V gene (reference sequence). The CDR3 loop spans 13 amino acids. The CDR3 DNA follows: TGTGCCAGCAGTTACTCGATGGACAGGGTGGACCTCTTC. Its protein is CASSYSMDRVDLF.

This clone was seen once. The chain recombines TRBV4-1 with TRBJ2-7; D may match TRBD1 or TRBD2 (5 bases each). This CDR3 has 17 amino acids. Germline CDR1 MGHRA, CDR2 YSYEKL. V lost 7 bases, J lost 2 bases, and 24 bases lay in between. CDR3 amino acids: CASTPSPPGLAAYEQYF. The CDR3 nucleotides read TGCGCCAGCACCCCCTCACCCCCGGGGCTAGCCGCCTACGAGCAGTACTTC.

V and J are TRBV19 and TRBJ2-6; no clear D gene. This CDR3 has 15 residues. Deletions cut 9 bases from V and 0 bases from J, with 12 bases between. Germline CDR1 LNHDA, CDR2 SQIVND (reference sequence). The DNA of the CDR3 is TGTGCCAGCCATACGGACGACTCTGGGGCCAACGTCCTGACTTTC. Its protein product is CASHTDDSGANVLTF. The variable domain in full, with the rest retrieved from reference TRBV19 and TRBJ2-6, is DGGITQSPKYLFRKEGQNVTLSCEQNLNHDAMYWYRQDPGQGLRLIYYSQIVNDFQKGDIAEGYSVSREKKESFPLTVTSAQKNPTAFYLCASHTDDSGANVLTFGAGSRLTVL.

The chain links TRBV9 to TRBJ2-3; 10 positions match TRBD2. CDR3 size: 15 residues. The ends lost 3 bases at V and 2 bases at J; junction bases unmatched: 3. Germline values: CDR1 SGDLS, CDR2 YYNGEE. In DNA, the CDR3 is TGTGCCAGCAGCGCTAGCGGGGGACCCACAGATACGCAGTATTTT. Translated, it gives CASSASGGPTDTQYF.

The chain joins TRBV6-5 to TRBJ2-7, with TRBD2 identical over 7 bases. Per the germline V gene, CDR1 is MNHEY and CDR2 is SVGAGI. The CDR3 extends over 13 amino acids. Trimming at V came to 0 bases and at J to 12 bases, leaving 8 bases not matched to a gene. The CDR3 reads CASSYSEGGPRYF. Here the CDR3 DNA reads TGTGCCAGCAGTTACTCGGAGGGAGGGCCACGGTACTTC.

J is TRBJ2-1 and V is TRBV7-3, with 7 positions matching TRBD1. Per germline, CDR1 SGHTA and CDR2 FQGTGA. This CDR3 has 15 amino acids. With V trimmed by 4 bases and J by 0 bases, 3 bases remained unmatched. The CDR3 bases are TGTGCCAGCAGCTCGGGACAGAGCTCCTACAATGAGCAGTTCTTC. It translates to CASSSGQSSYNEQFF.

The V call is TRBV9, the J call TRBJ1-6; TRBD1 matches at 7 bases. Germline values: CDR1 SGDLS, CDR2 YYNGEE. The V segment lost 4 bases and the J segment 7 bases; nucleotides outside the gene matches: 5. CDR3 length: 14 residues. CDR3 protein: CASSPRGQNSPLHF. For the CDR3, the DNA is TGTGCCAGCAGCCCAAGGGGGCAGAATTCACCCCTCCACTTT.

The chain combines TRBV25-1 with TRBJ2-5; 8 nucleotides align to TRBD2. Trimming removed 1 base from V and 4 bases from J; junction bases left unmatched: 5. Per germline, CDR1 MGHDK and CDR2 SYGVNS. This CDR3 spans 15 amino acids. This CDR3 reads CASSEFGGAGETQYF. The CDR3 bases are TGTGCCAGCAGTGAATTCGGGGGGGCCGGAGAGACCCAGTACTTC.

The chain combines TRBV5-1 with TRBJ2-7; D gene unclear. The length of the CDR3 is 15 residues. Germline CDR1 is SGHRS and CDR2 is YFSETQ. V was clipped by 0 bases and J by 0 bases, with 10 bases between them. CDR3 region: CASSLDPLLSYEQYF. In DNA form, the CDR3 reads TGCGCCAGCAGCTTGGATCCATTACTCTCCTACGAGCAGTACTTC.

This clone is a singleton in its sample. The chain recombines TRBV28 with TRBJ1-2; tentatively, D is TRBD1 (5 bases). V shed 3 bases and J shed 6 bases, with 14 bases lying between them. This CDR3 has 14 amino acids. Germline assignment: CDR1 MDHEN and CDR2 SYDVKM. CDR3 sequence: CASSFQGLGHGYTF. In nucleotides, the CDR3 is TGTGCCAGCAGTTTCCAGGGATTAGGACATGGCTACACCTTC.

The chain uses TRBV28 and TRBJ2-7; D gene uncertain. V lost 4 bases and J 0 bases, leaving 10 bases between the germline ends. Looked up from germline, CDR1 is MDHEN and CDR2 is SYDVKM. There are 14 residues in the CDR3. The CDR3, as DNA: TGTGCCAGCAGTTCTCAGCCCTACTCCTACGAGCAGTACTTC. Protein sequence: CASSSQPYSYEQYF.

This clone has a handful of counts. The chain couples TRBV5-1 to TRBJ1-6, with D unclear. Germline values: CDR1 SGHRS, CDR2 YFSETQ. V was cut by 0 bases and J by 7 bases, with 5 bases left in between. This CDR3 comprises 13 residues. The CDR3 is CASSLERNSPLHF. In DNA, the CDR3 is TGCGCCAGCAGCTTGGAGAGGAATTCACCCCTCCACTTT.

The J gene is TRBJ2-7, the V gene TRBV5-5, with D hard to call. V shed 0 bases and J shed 0 bases, with 10 bases lying between them. The germline V gene encodes CDR1 SGHKS and CDR2 YYEKEE (reference sequence). CDR3 size: 15 residues. The CDR3: CASSLAATNSYEQYF. In DNA form, the CDR3 reads TGTGCCAGCAGCTTGGCCGCCACCAACTCCTACGAGCAGTACTTC.

CDR3 sequence reads: CASSVAWGRGNEQFF. The DNA for the CDR3 is TGTGCCAGCAGCGTAGCCTGGGGTAGGGGCAATGAGCAGTTCTTC. This sequence joins TRBV9 and TRBJ2-1; perhaps TRBD1 as D (5 bases). The CDR3 is 15 residues long. V gave up 0 bases and J gave up 6 bases, with 13 bases separating them. The germline V gene encodes CDR1 SGDLS and CDR2 YYNGEE.

This clone showed up just once. This chain joins TRBV6-6 and TRBJ2-7, with 10 bases fitting TRBD1. The CDR3 contains 14 residues. CDR1 and CDR2 from the germline V gene are MNHNY and SVGAGI (reference sequence). Trimming took 9 bases from V and 6 from J; bases not matched to a gene: 11. The CDR3 sequence is CASRPAGQGLEQYF. The CDR3 DNA sequence: TGTGCCAGTCGTCCAGCGGGACAGGGGCTCGAGCAGTACTTC.

The V call is TRBV7-2, the J call TRBJ2-5; D remains unclear. The germline V and J ends were trimmed by 5 bases and 2 bases, with 3 bases remaining between them. Germline CDR1 and CDR2: SGHTA and FQGNSA. The CDR3 contains 11 residues. The CDR3 DNA reads as TGTGCCAGCAGCGCGCAAGAGACCCAGTACTTC. This sequence encodes CASSAQETQYF.

This CDR3 is CSVDIEGFYGYTF. Written as DNA, the CDR3 is TGCAGCGTTGATATCGAGGGGTTCTATGGCTACACCTTC. The chain joins TRBV29-1 to TRBJ1-2, with D possibly being TRBD1 (5 bases). Germline V gene sequence: CDR1 SQVTM, CDR2 ANQGSEA. The V end lost 3 bases, the J end lost 4 bases, and 12 bases lay between the germline ends. The CDR3 runs to 13 residues.

This clone was recorded only once. The rearrangement links TRBV2 to TRBJ2-1; the match to TRBD1 covers 9 bases. Trimming at V came to 7 bases and at J to 4 bases, leaving 8 bases not matched to a gene. Germline V gives CDR1 SNHLY, CDR2 FYNNEI. The CDR3 is 15 residues long. CDR3 residues: CASMETGGTYNEQFF. The CDR3 region has the DNA TGTGCCAGCATGGAGACAGGGGGGACTTACAATGAGCAGTTCTTC.

The rearrangement uses TRBV7-3 and TRBJ2-1; 10 bases agree with TRBD2. V gave up 1 base and J gave up 4 bases; unmatched junction bases: 4. Per the germline V gene, CDR1 is SGHTA and CDR2 is FQGTGA. The CDR3 has 16 residues. CDR3 nucleotide sequence: TGTGCCAGCAGCTTAATCCCTAGCGGGGGTTACAATGAGCAGTTCTTC. Encoded protein: CASSLIPSGGYNEQFF. Supplemented by reference TRBV7-3 and TRBJ2-1, the full variable domain reads GAGVSQTPSNKVTEKGKYVELRCDPISGHTALYWYRQSLGQGPEFLIYFQGTGAADDSGLPNDRFFAVRPEGSVSTLKIQRTERGDSAVYLCASSLIPSGGYNEQFFGPGTRLTVL.

The chain carries TRBV28 and TRBJ1-1; tentatively, D is TRBD1 (5 bases). Between the trimmed V and J ends, which lost 6 bases and 6 bases, there was a span of 11 bases. From germline, CDR1 is MDHEN and CDR2 SYDVKM. The CDR3 has 12 amino acids. For the CDR3, the DNA is TGTGCCAGCAGGAGGGGTTGGGCTGAAGCTTTCTTT. This sequence encodes CASRRGWAEAFF. The full variable domain, in which reference TRBV28 and TRBJ1-1 provide the parts outside the CDR3, is DVKVTQSSRYLVKRTGEKVFLECVQDMDHENMFWYRQDPGLGLRLIYFSYDVKMKEKGDIPEGYSVSREKKERFSLILESASTNQTSMYLCASRRGWAEAFFGQGTRLTVV.

This chain uses TRBV7-9 with TRBJ2-7; no firm D call. V was clipped by 5 bases and J by 4 bases, with 9 bases between them. CDR1 is SEHNR, CDR2 FQNEAQ, per germline (reference sequence). The CDR3 has 12 amino acids. The CDR3 DNA follows: TGTGCCAGCAGCCCATCCGGTTACGAGCAGTACTTC. Translating gives CASSPSGYEQYF.